A selection of T cell receptor beta chains follows, all from one sample in a study of T cell responses to AZD1222 COVID-19 vaccine. Method: immunoSEQ multiplex PCR; TCRdb's copy keeps in-frame clones and lacks some. The data contain around 100,000 clones, over 75% of them singletons. The material was peripheral blood, obtained on day 0 of AZD1222 vaccination. These receptors originate from an adult in good health. CDR3s include the opening cysteine and the closing phenylalanine or tryptophan. Each record gives: J gene, clone size, CDR3 length, D gene, V gene, CDR3 DNA, CDR3 protein. D genes are given only for firm matches. For some rows the clone size is stated as once, few or many, or as a class when expanded; others skip it.

J: TRBJ1-1; size: .; length: 14; D: TRBD1; V: TRBV6-5; DNA: TGTGCCAGCAGTCCCTCAGGGGGACGGACTGAAGCTTTCTTT; CDR3: CASSPSGGRTEAFF
J: TRBJ2-5; size: .; length: 14; D: .; V: TRBV15; DNA: TGTGCCACCAGCAGAGGTACAGGGAGAGGGACCCAGTACTTC; CDR3: CATSRGTGRGTQYF
J: TRBJ2-7; size: .; length: 13; D: .; V: TRBV5-1; DNA: TGCGCCAGCAGCGAGCCCAGCTCCTACGAGCAGTACTTC; CDR3: CASSEPSSYEQYF
J: TRBJ2-6; size: .; length: 14; D: .; V: TRBV4-1; DNA: TGCGCCAGCAGCCGGGACTCTGGGGCCAACGTCCTGACTTTC; CDR3: CASSRDSGANVLTF
J: TRBJ1-1; size: .; length: 15; D: .; V: TRBV15; DNA: TGTGCCACCAGCAGATCTACGTTCGGATGGGCTGAAGCTTTCTTT; CDR3: CATSRSTFGWAEAFF
J: TRBJ1-2; size: .; length: 13; D: .; V: TRBV2; DNA: TGTGCCAGCAGTTGGGGGGCGTCCTATGGCTACACCTTC; CDR3: CASSWGASYGYTF
J: TRBJ1-2; size: .; length: 12; D: .; V: TRBV7-2; DNA: TGTGCCAGCAGCTTACCAGGAAATGGCTACACCTTC; CDR3: CASSLPGNGYTF
J: TRBJ1-1; size: .; length: 13; D: .; V: TRBV12-3/TRBV12-4; DNA: TGTGCCAGCAGTTTATCTTTAGGGGCTGAAGCTTTCTTT; CDR3: CASSLSLGAEAFF
J: TRBJ1-2; size: .; length: 13; D: .; V: TRBV11-1; DNA: TGTGCCAGCAGCTTAGCGTCGGCCTATGGCTACACCTTC; CDR3: CASSLASAYGYTF
J: TRBJ2-1; size: .; length: 15; D: TRBD1; V: TRBV5-4; DNA: TGTGCCAGCAGCGTCGGACAGGGCTCTTACAATGAGCAGTTCTTC; CDR3: CASSVGQGSYNEQFF
J: TRBJ2-5; size: .; length: 14; D: .; V: TRBV7-8; DNA: TGTGCCAGCAGCTTAAACCGGGCTCAAGAGACCCAGTACTTC; CDR3: CASSLNRAQETQYF
J: TRBJ2-2; size: .; length: 14; D: TRBD1; V: TRBV6-5; DNA: TGTGCCAGCAGTACCCGACAGGGGACCGGGGAGCTGTTTTTT; CDR3: CASSTRQGTGELFF
J: TRBJ2-5; size: few; length: 13; D: TRBD1; V: TRBV7-9; DNA: TGTGCCAGCATCGGGACAGGGGGAGAGACCCAGTACTTC; CDR3: CASIGTGGETQYF
J: TRBJ1-1; size: .; length: 14; D: .; V: TRBV3-1/TRBV3-2; DNA: TGTGCCAGCAGCCAACAGGGCGCGGGCACTGAAGCTTTCTTT; CDR3: CASSQQGAGTEAFF
J: TRBJ2-1; size: .; length: 16; D: TRBD2; V: TRBV11-1; DNA: TGTGCCAGCAGCCCATTAGCGGGGAGTTCCTACAATGAGCAGTTCTTC; CDR3: CASSPLAGSSYNEQFF
J: TRBJ2-1; size: .; length: 16; D: TRBD2; V: TRBV24-1; DNA: TGTGCCACCAGTGACCGTAGCGGGGACTCCTACAATGAGCAGTTCTTC; CDR3: CATSDRSGDSYNEQFF
J: TRBJ1-3; size: .; length: 11; D: .; V: TRBV20-1; DNA: TGCAGTGCTAGTTGGAGGAACACCATATATTTT; CDR3: CSASWRNTIYF